This note documents a single T cell receptor beta chain sequence. The antigen is undetermined. This sample was taken from a study of chemoradiotherapy in HPV16-positive cancers. Study observations and caveats: HPV-responsive T-cell expansion during chemoradiotherapy was linked to improved recurrence-free survival in HPV16-positive patients.

Clones were sequenced by immunoSEQ multiplex PCR, and TCRdb holds only the in-frame ones, with some missing. The sample lists tens of thousands of clones, approximately 93% occurring once. This CDR3 contains 14 residues. The germline V gene has CDR1 SGHRS and CDR2 YFSETQ. Trimming took off 4 bases at V and 4 bases at J, with 14 bases between the two ends. This receptor was identified in a human donor with HPV-associated anogenital cancer. The J gene is TRBJ1-1, the V gene TRBV5-1; D may be TRBD1 (6 bases). The sequences come from blood, collected from a patient who underwent chemoradiotherapy. The DNA of the CDR3 is TGCGCCAGCAGCCTGGTAGGGGGGAGCACTGAAGCTTTCTTT. This translates into CASSLVGGSTEAFF.